The next 24 T cell receptor beta chains were all read from a single sample in a study of a mutant IDH1 vaccine in newly diagnosed glioma. Time point specified: week 5, during vaccination. Mutant IDH1 20-mer peptide, at 300 ug, made up each vaccine dose, with topical imiquimod. The protocol was immunoSEQ multiplex PCR, while the TCRdb copy is restricted to in-frame clones and leaves out a portion. The table has 50,000 to 60,000 clones, roughly 78% seen once; the top ten hold approximately 5.2%. These TCRs are of unknown antigen specificity. The sample here was PBMCs, taken from a glioma patient whose treatment included an IDH1 peptide vaccine. These receptors were collected from a man between 45 and 60 years old with glioma.

The chain links TRBV5-1 to TRBJ2-2; TRBD2 aligns across 7 bases. Germline V lookup: CDR1 SGHRS, CDR2 YFSETQ. J gave up 1 base and V 6 bases, and 3 bases lay outside the gene matches. The CDR3 is made up of 14 amino acids. As DNA, the CDR3 is TGCGCCAGCACGGAGCGGGGGAACACCGGGGAGCTGTTTTTT. Amino acid sequence: CASTERGNTGELFF. The full variable domain, with the rest looked up from reference TRBV5-1 and TRBJ2-2, is KAGVTQTPRYLIKTRGQQVTLSCSPISGHRSVSWYQQTPGQGLQFLFEYFSETQRNKGNFPGRFSGRQFSNSRSEMNVSTLELGDSALYLCASTERGNTGELFFGEGSRLTVL.

This chain joins TRBV5-8 and TRBJ1-1; 7 nucleotides agree with TRBD1. Germline CDR1 is SGHTS and CDR2 is YDEGEE. J gave up 3 bases and V 4 bases, and 15 bases lay outside the gene matches. This CDR3 comprises 17 residues. The CDR3 DNA reads as TGTGCCAGCAGCATCGGAGACAGGGAAGGGATTGACACTGAAGCTTTCTTT. Amino acids: CASSIGDREGIDTEAFF.

The rearrangement links TRBV4-3 to TRBJ2-1; 7 nucleotides line up with TRBD1. V dropped 0 bases and J dropped 7; count of bases not matched to a gene: 6. Germline V gene lookup returns CDR1 LGHNA and CDR2 YSLEER. The CDR3 spans 15 residues. CDR3 nucleotides: TGCGCCAGCAGCCAAGAGACAGGGCCTAGGAATGAGCAGTTCTTC. This gives the protein CASSQETGPRNEQFF.

J is TRBJ1-6 and V is TRBV6-4; the D is unclear. Germline CDR1 MRHNA, CDR2 SNTAGT. The CDR3 is 15 residues long. V shed 1 base and J shed 7 bases, with 11 bases lying between them. The CDR3, as DNA: TGTGCCAGCAGTGACTACCCCAGGAAAAATTCACCCCTCCACTTT. This gives the protein CASSDYPRKNSPLHF.

The rearrangement joins TRBV25-1 to TRBJ1-1; D might be TRBD1 (6 bases). Germline V CDR1 and CDR2: MGHDK, SYGVNS. The CDR3 has 13 amino acids. Trimming left V 6 bases short and J 6 bases short, with 14 bases between. CDR3 sequence (DNA): TGTGCCAGCAGACCCACAGGGTTTGCTGAAGCTTTCTTT. It codes for CASRPTGFAEAFF.

In its sample, this clone was seen once. The J gene is TRBJ2-7, the V gene TRBV6-5; 9 bases are shared with TRBD2. The CDR3 extends over 15 amino acids. The germline V gene has CDR1 MNHEY and CDR2 SVGAGI. J was trimmed by 2 bases and V by 2 bases; bases with no gene match: 4. CDR3 DNA: TGTGCCAGCAGTTACAATGCGGGGGGGCCCTACGAGCAGTACTTC. Protein: CASSYNAGGPYEQYF.

This rearrangement joins TRBV5-1 to TRBJ2-1; D unclear. Trimming cost V 4 bases and J 4 bases, with 9 bases left between them. Germline CDR1 is SGHRS and CDR2 is YFSETQ. The CDR3 runs 13 residues. CDR3 nucleotide sequence: TGCGCCAGCAGCCCCCGGGTATACAATGAGCAGTTCTTC. Its translation: CASSPRVYNEQFF.

The chain is built from TRBV9 and TRBJ1-5, with TRBD1 as a possible D gene (5 bases). Trimming stripped 3 bases from V and 6 bases from J, with 13 bases between. This CDR3 region has 14 residues. Germline V gene lookup returns CDR1 SGDLS and CDR2 YYNGEE. CDR3 coding DNA: TGTGCCAGCAGCGCCTCCGGGGCCCCTCAGCCCCAGCATTTT. Amino acid sequence: CASSASGAPQPQHF.

This chain links TRBV2 with TRBJ2-5; D could derive from TRBD1 or TRBD2 (5 bases each). With 9 bases removed from V and 4 bases from J, the gap between germline ends came to 12 bases. Germline CDR1 and CDR2: SNHLY and FYNNEI. This CDR3 has 12 amino acids. CDR3 nucleotides: TGTGCCAGTGTCCCTGGGGGAGAGACCCAGTACTTC. This sequence encodes CASVPGGETQYF.

The rearrangement joins TRBV7-2 to TRBJ2-1, with 10 bases identical to TRBD1. Looked up from germline, CDR1 is SGHTA and CDR2 is FQGNSA. CDR3 length: 14 residues. V trimming: 6 bases; J trimming: 7 bases; junction bases outside the gene matches: 6. Here the CDR3 reads CASRRQGARNEQFF. CDR3 in DNA: TGTGCCAGCAGAAGACAGGGGGCTAGAAATGAGCAGTTCTTC.

The chain links TRBV7-9 to TRBJ1-1, with D unresolved. Trimming left V 4 bases short and J 5 bases short, with 11 bases between. Germline CDR1 is SEHNR and CDR2 is FQNEAQ (reference sequence). The CDR3 sequence is 13 residues long. In nucleotides, the CDR3 is TGTGCCAGCAGCTCCTTACGAGGAACTGAAGCTTTCTTT. Translated: CASSSLRGTEAFF.

The rearrangement uses TRBV6-4 and TRBJ2-3; no clear D. This CDR3 is 15 amino acids long. Germline assignment: CDR1 MRHNA and CDR2 SNTAGT. The V end lost 4 bases, the J end lost 1 base, and 12 bases lay between the germline ends. The CDR3 sequence is CASSALGLGTDTQYF. CDR3 coding DNA: TGTGCCAGCAGTGCATTGGGGTTGGGCACAGATACGCAGTATTTT.

The J gene is TRBJ1-4, the V gene TRBV30; 7 bases are shared with TRBD1. The germline gives CDR1 GTSNPN, CDR2 SVGIG (reference sequence). The CDR3 loop spans 15 amino acids. The J segment lost 4 bases and the V segment lost 0 bases, leaving 5 bases of the junction unmatched. The CDR3 DNA follows: TGTGCCTGGAGTGTATCGGGACAGCTTAATGAAAAACTGTTTTTT. Its translation is CAWSVSGQLNEKLFF. The complete variable domain, with remaining parts taken from reference TRBV30 and TRBJ1-4, reads SQTIHQWPATLVQPVGSPLSLECTVEGTSNPNLYWYRQAAGRGLQLLFYSVGIGQISSEVPQNLSASRPQDRQFILSSKKLLLSDSGFYLCAWSVSGQLNEKLFFGSGTQLSVL.

The chain has TRBV10-3 and TRBJ1-4, with D perhaps TRBD1 (6 bases). Germline loops: CDR1 ENHRY, CDR2 SYGVKD. CDR3 length: 16 amino acids. V was pared by 0 bases and J by 4 bases, with 12 bases between. The CDR3 loop reads CAISESKTGINEKLFF. The CDR3 nucleotides read TGTGCCATCAGTGAGTCGAAGACAGGCATTAATGAAAAACTGTTTTTT.

This chain uses TRBV15 with TRBJ2-1; tentatively, D is TRBD1 or TRBD2 (5 bases each). The CDR3 length is 15 residues. The germline V and J ends were trimmed by 5 bases and 2 bases, with 13 bases remaining between them. Per germline, CDR1 LNHNV and CDR2 YYDKDF (reference sequence). The CDR3 sequence: CATSWTLDTYNEQFF. As DNA, the CDR3 is TGTGCCACCAGCTGGACACTAGATACCTACAATGAGCAGTTCTTC.

The V and J genes are TRBV7-2 and TRBJ2-7, with TRBD1 matching 9 bases. Per germline, CDR1 SGHTA and CDR2 FQGNSA. This CDR3 has 15 amino acids. V gave up 1 base and J gave up 4 bases; unmatched junction bases: 5. CDR3 amino acids: CASSLGSGQGYEQYF. The CDR3 DNA sequence: TGTGCCAGCAGCTTAGGGAGCGGACAGGGGTACGAGCAGTACTTC.

The V call is TRBV28, the J call TRBJ1-5; weak D call: TRBD1 (6 bases). Trimming took 5 bases from V and 5 from J, leaving 13 bases between them. Germline values: CDR1 MDHEN, CDR2 SYDVKM. The CDR3 is made up of 14 amino acids. CDR3 region: CASSPWGPDQPQHF. DNA of the CDR3: TGTGCCAGCAGTCCCTGGGGGCCGGATCAGCCCCAGCATTTT. The full variable domain, its missing parts supplied by reference TRBV28 and TRBJ1-5, is DVKVTQSSRYLVKRTGEKVFLECVQDMDHENMFWYRQDPGLGLRLIYFSYDVKMKEKGDIPEGYSVSREKKERFSLILESASTNQTSMYLCASSPWGPDQPQHFGDGTRLSIL.

The chain uses TRBV18 and TRBJ1-4, with 7 bases matching TRBD1. Germline trimming cut 1 base from V and 8 bases from J; bases unmatched to any gene: 4. Germline V lookup: CDR1 KGHSH, CDR2 LQKENI. The CDR3 contains 14 residues. As DNA, the CDR3 is TGTGCCAGCTCACCACAGGGGGCTGAGGAAAAACTGTTTTTT. Residues: CASSPQGAEEKLFF.

This clone was found once. The chain couples TRBV4-2 to TRBJ1-5; no clear D. The V and J ends lost 3 bases and 2 bases respectively, with 8 bases between them. Germline-derived CDR1 and CDR2 are LGHNA and YNFKEQ. The CDR3 totals 14 residues. The DNA of the CDR3 is TGTGCCAGCAGCCATCCTCAGGGCAATCAGCCCCAGCATTTT. It is translated as CASSHPQGNQPQHF.

This CDR3 is CASSNRAYGYTF. The CDR3 DNA reads TGTGCCAGTAGCAACAGGGCCTATGGCTACACCTTC. The chain has TRBV19 and TRBJ1-2; D may be TRBD1 (6 bases). Trimming took off 6 bases at V and 4 bases at J, with 9 bases between the two ends. The germline gives CDR1 LNHDA, CDR2 SQIVND (reference sequence). This CDR3 spans 12 amino acids.

The rearrangement links TRBV7-9 to TRBJ1-2; no reliable D call. Between the trimmed V and J ends, which lost 0 bases and 4 bases, there was a span of 12 bases. This CDR3 spans 15 amino acids. CDR1 and CDR2 from the germline V gene are SEHNR and FQNEAQ (reference sequence). CDR3 bases: TGTGCCAGCAGCTTAGCGTACTACACCCCCTATGGCTACACCTTC. This gives the protein CASSLAYYTPYGYTF. Using reference TRBV7-9 and TRBJ1-2 for the parts outside the CDR3, the full variable domain is DTGVSQNPRHKITKRGQNVTFRCDPISEHNRLYWYRQTLGQGPEFLTYFQNEAQLEKSRLLSDRFSAERPKGSFSTLEIQRTEQGDSAMYLCASSLAYYTPYGYTFGSGTRLTVV.

J is TRBJ2-2 and V is TRBV6-5; either TRBD1 or TRBD2 may supply D (5 bases each). CDR1 MNHEY and CDR2 SVGAGI come from the germline V gene. The ends were cut back, 0 bases at V and 6 bases at J, with 11 bases in the middle. CDR3 length: 15 amino acids. In nucleotides, the CDR3 is TGTGCCAGCAGTTACTCGCAGGGAGTCGCCGGGGAGCTGTTTTTT. This encodes CASSYSQGVAGELFF.

This clone appeared a few times. The chain uses TRBV14 and TRBJ1-6; D perhaps matches TRBD1 (5 bases). The CDR3 sequence is 14 residues long. From germline, CDR1 is SGHDN and CDR2 FVKESK. V lost 6 bases and J lost 12, with 18 bases in between. The CDR3 region is CASSPSGATGPLHF. CDR3 sequence (DNA): TGTGCCAGCAGTCCGTCCGGGGCCACAGGACCCCTCCACTTT.

The chain couples TRBV7-9 to TRBJ2-1; D is undetermined. Germline loops: CDR1 SEHNR, CDR2 FQNEAQ (reference sequence). Trimming took 5 bases from V and 0 from J, leaving 11 bases between them. The CDR3 totals 15 residues. CDR3 nucleotides: TGTGCCAGCAGCCCTTCAGCGAGCTCCTACAATGAGCAGTTCTTC. It specifies CASSPSASSYNEQFF.